This T cell receptor (beta chain) was sequenced in a study of OX40 agonist ivuxolimab in advanced cancers. Clones were read by immunoSEQ multiplex PCR, and TCRdb kept only the in-frame ones, dropping some. Of 35,000 or so clones in the sample, roughly 72% were seen once. This clonotype was obtained from an adult with an advanced solid tumor such as melanoma, head and neck, liver or kidney cancer. Specimen: CD4+ or CD8+ T cells sorted from blood, collected in a trial of the OX40 agonist ivuxolimab.

CDR3 nucleotide sequence: TGTGCCAGCAGTCGGGACGGAACAGGGACCCAGTACTTC. It codes for CASSRDGTGTQYF. The rearrangement links TRBV5-6 to TRBJ2-5, with D perhaps assigned TRBD1 or TRBD2 (5 bases each). Germline CDR1 SGHDT, CDR2 YYEEEE. CDR3 length: 13 residues. The V gene lost 5 bases and the J gene lost 7 bases, with 15 bases spanning the gap.